This T cell receptor (beta chain) was identified during a study of T cell responses to AZD1222 COVID-19 vaccine. TCRdb's copy holds only in-frame clones and misses some; the assay was immunoSEQ multiplex PCR. This repertoire shows 75,000 to 85,000 clones, 60% to 85% found once; its top ten account for approximately 27%. Deletions cut 3 bases from V and 5 bases from J, with 8 bases between. The germline V gene encodes CDR1 ENHRY and CDR2 SYGVKD. The length of the CDR3 is 13 residues. The TCR sequence derives from an adult who received the MenACWY meningococcal vaccine as a control. V usage is TRBV10-3 and J usage is TRBJ2-1, with a tentative D call TRBD2 (6 bases). The input for sequencing was peripheral blood, taken 28 days after the second dose of the MenACWY control vaccine. The CDR3 here is CAISDGGDNEQFF. CDR3 DNA sequence: TGTGCCATCAGTGATGGAGGGGACAATGAGCAGTTCTTC.